This TCR beta chain was sequenced in a study of identifying expanded T cells in peripheral blood. Per the germline V gene, CDR1 is SGHRS and CDR2 is YFSETQ. V lost 4 bases, J lost 7 bases, and 15 bases lay in between. CDR3 size: 14 residues. Study-level findings and limits: Roughly two-week clone count variance significantly increased as total template count grew. Differentially abundant clones: around 1.2 between replicates, about 15 at about 13 days, over 18 at four.

Of note for this clone: Its antigen is as yet unknown.

The method was immunoSEQ multiplex PCR; TCRdb's version includes in-frame clones alone and lacks a portion of them. The repertoire holds roughly 75,000 clones, with 85% to 90% as singletons. No infections or other immune events were documented during collection. Sequencing was performed on blood. This sequence joins TRBV5-1 and TRBJ2-1, with a possible D match to TRBD2 (6 bases). The sequence derives from a person between 18 and 75 years old in good health. The CDR3 loop reads CASSLWTNSNEQFF. Here the CDR3 DNA reads TGCGCCAGCAGCCTATGGACTAATTCAAATGAGCAGTTCTTC.